A single sample is the source of the 30 T cell receptor beta chains below, sequenced in a study of shared clonotypes between healthy human individuals. The data were produced by immunoSEQ multiplex PCR, yet TCRdb's version contains in-frame clones alone and is incomplete. This table holds some 480,000 clones, 79% found once. Sequencing used PBMCs. These receptors were obtained from a middle-aged woman in good health. Some clones in this sample may be carry-over from other donors' samples.

J is TRBJ2-5 and V is TRBV5-6; TRBD1 matches at 8 bases. The CDR3 contains 14 residues. The trim removed 1 base at V and 5 bases at J, leaving 4 bases unmatched. Germline assignment: CDR1 SGHDT and CDR2 YYEEEE. The CDR3 is CASSLQTGGETQYF. CDR3 sequence (DNA): TGTGCCAGCAGCTTGCAAACAGGGGGGGAGACCCAGTACTTC. Filled out from reference TRBV5-6 and TRBJ2-5, the complete variable domain reads DAGVTQSPTHLIKTRGQQVTLRCSPKSGHDTVSWYQQALGQGPQFIFQYYEEEERQRGNFPDRFSGHQFPNYSSELNVNALLLGDSALYLCASSLQTGGETQYFGPGTRLLVL.

V is TRBV29-1 and J is TRBJ1-1; TRBD1 agrees at 12 bases. From germline, CDR1 is SQVTM and CDR2 ANQGSEA. V lost 7 bases and J lost 3; bases outside the gene matches: 3. The CDR3 runs 13 residues. DNA of the CDR3: TGCAGCGGGGGACAGGGGGCGGACACTGAAGCTTTCTTT. Its protein is CSGGQGADTEAFF.

This clone was recorded a few times. A far larger clone differs by one base, so this is likely a read error. This chain connects TRBV30 to TRBJ2-5, with D hard to call. The CDR3 is made up of 12 amino acids. Germline loops: CDR1 GTSNPN, CDR2 SVGIG (reference sequence). The CDR3: CAWGVQQETQYF. DNA of the CDR3: TGTGCCTGGGGTGTACAGCAAGAGACCCAGTACTTC. Full variable domain (missing parts from reference TRBV30 and TRBJ2-5): SQTIHQWPATLVQPVGSPLSLECTVEGTSNPNLYWYRQAAGRGLQLLFYSVGIGQISSEVPQNLSASRPQDRQFILSSKKLLLSDSGFYLCAWGVQQETQYFGPGTRLLVL.

The gene calls are TRBV28 and TRBJ2-7; weak D call: TRBD2 (5 bases). The V gene's germline CDR1 is MDHEN and CDR2 SYDVKM. The CDR3 contains 16 residues. Trimming took off 4 bases at V and 5 bases at J, with 21 bases between the two ends. CDR3 residues: CASSSYRNSVLHEQYF. DNA for the CDR3: TGTGCCAGCAGTTCTTACCGCAATAGCGTTCTCCACGAGCAGTACTTC.

This rearrangement joins TRBV21-1 to TRBJ2-7; the table names TRBD2, a call not compared with the DNA. TRBV21-1 is a recognized pseudogene. This CDR3 has 15 residues. The CDR3 region is CASSKGPPRAYEQYF. The CDR3 DNA follows: TGTGCCAGCAGCAAAGGGCCCCCTCGGGCCTACGAGCAGTACTTC.

CDR3: CASSKDRGVPVIQPQHF. Here the CDR3 DNA reads TGTGCCAGTAGTAAGGACAGGGGAGTCCCCGTGATCCAGCCCCAGCATTTT. V and J are TRBV19 and TRBJ1-5, with 9 bases that match TRBD1. V gave up 4 bases and J gave up 7 bases; unmatched junction bases: 14. The length of the CDR3 is 17 residues. The germline gives CDR1 LNHDA, CDR2 SQIVND (reference sequence). The full variable domain, with the rest looked up from reference TRBV19 and TRBJ1-5, is DGGITQSPKYLFRKEGQNVTLSCEQNLNHDAMYWYRQDPGQGLRLIYYSQIVNDFQKGDIAEGYSVSREKKESFPLTVTSAQKNPTAFYLCASSKDRGVPVIQPQHFGDGTRLSIL.

This chain connects TRBV5-1 to TRBJ2-4, with 8 positions matching TRBD2. The CDR3 is 17 residues long. After removal of 0 bases from V and 0 bases from J, the junction contained 5 bases not matched to a gene. The V gene's germline CDR1 is SGHRS and CDR2 YFSETQ. This CDR3 reads CASSLAELAGAKNIQYF. The DNA of the CDR3 is TGCGCCAGCAGCTTGGCCGAGCTAGCGGGAGCCAAAAACATTCAGTACTTC.

In the case of this clone: An end of the junction does not agree with germline; a read error may underlie this. The J gene is TRBJ2-7, the V gene TRBV7-3; maybe TRBD2 (6 bases). Germline V gives CDR1 SGHTA, CDR2 FQGTGA. CDR3 size: 11 residues. CDR3 sequence reads: CASSPTGTSIF. The CDR3 region has the DNA TGTGCCAGCAGCCCAACCGGGACTTCTATCTTC.

V usage is TRBV5-1 and J usage is TRBJ2-3; 8 bases agree with TRBD2. Germline values: CDR1 SGHRS, CDR2 YFSETQ. The CDR3 loop spans 15 amino acids. Trimming cost V 2 bases and J 3 bases; bases outside gene matches: 5. The chain's CDR3 is CASSFSGGSTDTQYF. The CDR3 DNA follows: TGCGCCAGCAGCTTCTCGGGAGGGAGTACAGATACGCAGTATTTT.

This chain links TRBV27 with TRBJ2-1, with D tentatively TRBD1 (5 bases). The V and J ends lost 6 bases and 0 bases respectively, with 12 bases between them. CDR3 size: 15 residues. Per germline, CDR1 MNHEY and CDR2 SMNVEV (reference sequence). CDR3 sequence reads: CASRQAPDSYNEQFF. The CDR3 region has the DNA TGTGCCAGCAGACAGGCACCCGACTCCTACAATGAGCAGTTCTTC.

This sequence joins TRBV4-3 and TRBJ2-7; D is undetermined. CDR1 and CDR2 (germline): LGHNA, YSLEER. CDR3 size: 14 residues. The V gene lost 0 bases and the J gene lost 6 bases, with 12 bases spanning the gap. The DNA for the CDR3 is TGCGCCAGCAGCCAAGAGATTCTGTCCGTCGAGCAGTACTTC. The encoded protein is CASSQEILSVEQYF.

The chain combines TRBV4-1 with TRBJ2-1; TRBD2 agrees at 10 bases. The CDR3 sequence is 17 residues long. Germline loops: CDR1 MGHRA, CDR2 YSYEKL. The trim removed 2 bases at V and 2 bases at J, leaving 6 bases unmatched. CDR3 coding DNA: TGCGCCAGCAGCCAATCGATTAGCGGGAGGCCCTACAATGAGCAGTTCTTC. This sequence encodes CASSQSISGRPYNEQFF.

V usage is TRBV6-9 and J usage is TRBJ2-7; TRBD2 might be the D (6 bases). The CDR3 is 13 amino acids. Germline V gives CDR1 MNHGY, CDR2 SVAAGI. Trimming cost V 6 bases and J 3 bases, with 12 bases left between them. In nucleotides, the CDR3 is TGTGCCAGCAGCCTTGTGGGGGGCTACGAGCAGTACTTC. Translated, it gives CASSLVGGYEQYF.

The chain combines TRBV18 with TRBJ1-2; D is unclear. Germline-derived CDR1 and CDR2 are KGHSH and LQKENI. This CDR3 comprises 15 residues. V was clipped by 0 bases and J by 3 bases, with 11 bases between them. The CDR3 protein is CASSPPGMADYGYTF. The CDR3 region has the DNA TGTGCCAGCTCACCACCCGGTATGGCAGACTATGGCTACACCTTC. Full variable domain (rest looked up from reference TRBV18 and TRBJ1-2): NAGVMQNPRHLVRRRGQEARLRCSPMKGHSHVYWYRQLPEEGLKFMVYLQKENIIDESGMPKERFSAEFPKEGPSILRIQQVVRGDSAAYFCASSPPGMADYGYTFGSGTRLTVV.

The chain joins TRBV5-1 to TRBJ2-3; D may correspond to TRBD1 or TRBD2 (5 bases each). Trimming removed 0 bases at V and 4 bases at J, with 21 bases between. The CDR3 is 18 amino acids. The germline gives CDR1 SGHRS, CDR2 YFSETQ. In DNA form, the CDR3 reads TGCGCCAGCAGCTTGGATCGGGGACCGACGCTCTTCGCAGATACGCAGTATTTT. This translates into CASSLDRGPTLFADTQYF.

The sample holds a few counts of this clone. Being one base from a much bigger clone, this may be a read error. Other nucleotide sequences from this sample produce the same CDR3. The chain recombines TRBV10-3 with TRBJ1-3, with a weak D call TRBD1 (6 bases). Germline V gives CDR1 ENHRY, CDR2 SYGVKD. V was shortened by 0 bases and J by 8 bases, with 17 bases between the two germline ends. This CDR3 is built from 16 residues. The CDR3 nucleotides read TGTGCCATCAGTGAGTCGACAGGTGGGGTCGTGGACACCATATATTTT. It translates to CAISESTGGVVDTIYF.

This chain links TRBV7-8 with TRBJ2-3; 7 bases are shared with TRBD2. The CDR3 spans 14 residues. Germline V gene lookup returns CDR1 SGHVS and CDR2 FQNEAQ. The trim removed 3 bases at V and 10 bases at J, leaving 10 bases unmatched. CDR3 sequence (DNA): TGTGCCAGCAGCTTCAGGGCGGGAGTTCAGGCGCAGTATTTT. Translated: CASSFRAGVQAQYF.

The chain combines TRBV27 with TRBJ2-2; perhaps TRBD2 as D (5 bases). Looked up from germline, CDR1 is MNHEY and CDR2 is SMNVEV (reference sequence). V was cut by 6 bases and J by 3 bases, with 11 bases left in between. The CDR3 has 14 amino acids. In DNA, the CDR3 is TGTGCCAGCAGGGTGGGAGTGTACACCGGGGAGCTGTTTTTT. Protein sequence: CASRVGVYTGELFF.

The J gene is TRBJ2-3, the V gene TRBV5-5, with D perhaps matching TRBD2 (6 bases). V was clipped by 4 bases and J by 4 bases, with 13 bases between them. The germline CDR1 and CDR2 sequences are SGHKS and YYEKEE (reference sequence). The CDR3 is 14 residues long. The CDR3 DNA is TGTGCCAGCAGCCCGGGGCGGGACTCAGATACGCAGTATTTT. Protein product: CASSPGRDSDTQYF.

The chain is built from TRBV6-1 and TRBJ2-7; TRBD2 matches 9 bases. This CDR3 is built from 15 residues. Germline V CDR1 and CDR2: MNHNS, SASEGT. J gave up 6 bases and V 2 bases, and 8 bases lay outside the gene matches. Here the CDR3 reads CASSEKVAGVGEQYF. The CDR3 DNA sequence: TGTGCCAGCAGTGAAAAAGTAGCGGGAGTCGGCGAGCAGTACTTC.

A note on this clone: The sample has other DNA sequences that encode this CDR3 too. The rearrangement links TRBV18 to TRBJ2-7, with 11 bases matching TRBD2. The V segment lost 2 bases and the J segment 0 bases; nucleotides outside the gene matches: 0. The V gene's germline CDR1 is KGHSH and CDR2 LQKENI. The CDR3 spans 15 residues. CDR3 bases: TGTGCCAGCTCACCAGGGACTAGCGGCTCCTACGAGCAGTACTTC. It yields the protein CASSPGTSGSYEQYF.

This clone was seen a handful of times. This CDR3 reads CATSSFGASTDTQYF. CDR3 in DNA: TGTGCCACCAGCAGCTTCGGGGCCAGCACAGATACGCAGTATTTT. J is TRBJ2-3 and V is TRBV15; D is perhaps TRBD1 or TRBD2 (5 bases each). Germline V gene sequence: CDR1 LNHNV, CDR2 YYDKDF (reference sequence). The germline V and J ends were trimmed by 3 bases and 0 bases, with 10 bases remaining between them. This CDR3 has 15 residues.

The rearrangement joins TRBV19 to TRBJ1-2; possibly TRBD1 for D (5 bases). The CDR3 has 13 amino acids. The germline V and J ends were trimmed by 4 bases and 2 bases, with 8 bases remaining between them. The germline CDR1 and CDR2 sequences are LNHDA and SQIVND (reference sequence). For the CDR3, the DNA is TGTGCCAGTAGTAAGACAGAAAACTATGGCTACACCTTC. Translating it yields CASSKTENYGYTF.

This chain uses TRBV9 with TRBJ2-7, with 9 bases fitting TRBD1. The CDR3 extends over 17 amino acids. Looked up from germline, CDR1 is SGDLS and CDR2 is YYNGEE. J was trimmed by 2 bases and V by 3 bases; bases with no gene match: 12. Here the CDR3 reads CASSATQSGDRAYEQYF. DNA for the CDR3: TGTGCCAGCAGCGCCACCCAGAGTGGGGACAGGGCCTACGAGCAGTACTTC.

V usage is TRBV6-1 and J usage is TRBJ2-4, with D perhaps matching TRBD2 (5 bases). The V gene's germline CDR1 is MNHNS and CDR2 SASEGT. This CDR3 has 15 amino acids. V dropped 3 bases and J dropped 6 bases, with 15 bases sitting between them. The CDR3 region has the DNA TGTGCCAGCAGTGAGGCGGGCGACACTCCAAACATTCAGTACTTC. Translation: CASSEAGDTPNIQYF.

The chain carries TRBV5-8 and TRBJ2-5; D possibly corresponds to TRBD1 (5 bases). The CDR3 runs to 14 residues. Germline lookup yields CDR1 SGHTS and CDR2 YDEGEE. The V end lost 0 bases, the J end lost 2 bases, and 8 bases lay between the germline ends. CDR3 in amino acids: CASSLGGAQETQYF. The CDR3 coding sequence is TGTGCCAGCAGCTTGGGTGGGGCTCAAGAGACCCAGTACTTC.

With respect to this clone: A read error is possible here, since a much larger clone lies one base away. The V and J genes are TRBV7-2 and TRBJ2-3; 11 bases match TRBD2. The CDR3 covers 15 residues. Germline CDR1 and CDR2: SGHTA and FQGNSA. V was clipped by 5 bases and J by 4 bases; unmatched bases: 5. CDR3 amino acids: CASSPTSGRADTQYF. For the CDR3, the DNA is TGTGCCAGCAGCCCCACTAGCGGGAGAGCAGATACGCAGTATTTT.

The rearrangement joins TRBV28 to TRBJ2-7; D not certain. Trimming removed 8 bases at V and 3 bases at J, with 5 bases between. This CDR3 is built from 10 residues. Germline CDR1 reads MDHEN; CDR2 reads SYDVKM. The CDR3 DNA is TGTGCCAGCGCCAACTACGAGCAGTACTTC. Translation: CASANYEQYF. Supplemented by reference TRBV28 and TRBJ2-7, the full variable domain reads DVKVTQSSRYLVKRTGEKVFLECVQDMDHENMFWYRQDPGLGLRLIYFSYDVKMKEKGDIPEGYSVSREKKERFSLILESASTNQTSMYLCASANYEQYFGPGTRLTVT.

This chain uses TRBV28 with TRBJ1-2, with D possibly being TRBD1 (5 bases). The CDR3 totals 12 residues. Trimming left V 6 bases short and J 7 bases short, with 12 bases between. CDR1 MDHEN and CDR2 SYDVKM come from the germline V gene. CDR3 sequence reads: CASSPPGLGYTF. CDR3 in DNA: TGTGCCAGCAGCCCCCCAGGGCTTGGCTACACCTTC.

The chain couples TRBV28 to TRBJ2-1; TRBD1 might be the D (5 bases). V was cut by 3 bases and J by 0 bases, with 9 bases left in between. Germline V gene lookup returns CDR1 MDHEN and CDR2 SYDVKM. The CDR3 is 15 amino acids. The CDR3 DNA reads as TGTGCCAGCAGTTTCACTACAGGCTCCTACAATGAGCAGTTCTTC. Protein sequence: CASSFTTGSYNEQFF.